The 30 T cell receptor beta chains below come from one sample, sequenced in a study of cytomegalovirus exposure and HLA in healthy donors. Primers included in the PCR were 60 Vbeta and 13 Jbeta primers. The protocol was immunoSEQ multiplex PCR, while the TCRdb copy is restricted to in-frame clones and leaves out a portion. The sample has approximately 200,000 clones; roughly 78% are singletons. The sequenced sample consisted of PBMCs. The receptors derive from a girl aged 10-17 years in good health and CMV-seropositive.

The chain links TRBV7-2 to TRBJ1-5; 7 positions agree with TRBD1. After removal of 5 bases from V and 0 bases from J, the junction contained 4 bases not matched to a gene. CDR1 SGHTA and CDR2 FQGNSA come from the germline V gene. This CDR3 spans 15 amino acids. CDR3 in DNA: TGTGCCAGCAGCCATACAGGGGATAGCAATCAGCCCCAGCATTTT. Protein sequence: CASSHTGDSNQPQHF.

The V call is TRBV5-1, the J call TRBJ2-1; 9 positions agree with TRBD1. Trimming at V came to 1 base and at J to 6 bases, leaving 5 bases not matched to a gene. The CDR3 sequence is 15 residues long. Germline values: CDR1 SGHRS, CDR2 YFSETQ. In DNA, the CDR3 is TGCGCCAGCAGCTTGTGGGGACAGGGACCCAATGAGCAGTTCTTC. Protein sequence: CASSLWGQGPNEQFF.

The chain's CDR3 is CASSRPGNTEAFF. The DNA for the CDR3 is TGTGCCAGCTCACGCCCAGGGAACACTGAAGCTTTCTTT. The rearrangement uses TRBV18 and TRBJ1-1, with D hard to call. The germline V gene encodes CDR1 KGHSH and CDR2 LQKENI. Trimming removed 4 bases from V and 1 base from J, with 7 bases in between. The CDR3 runs 13 residues.

The CDR3 protein is CASRVVEEVGYTF. The CDR3 nucleotides read TGTGCCAGCAGAGTTGTGGAGGAAGTTGGCTACACCTTC. The rearrangement links TRBV2 to TRBJ1-2; D is unresolved. Trimming removed 6 bases from V and 7 bases from J, with 15 bases in between. CDR1 is SNHLY, CDR2 FYNNEI, per germline. The CDR3 covers 13 residues.

Details on this clone: Other DNA sequences within the sample encode an identical CDR3. The rearrangement uses TRBV6-1 and TRBJ1-1; no clear D gene. The CDR3 is 13 residues long. V lost 1 base to trimming and J lost 1 base, with 4 bases between them. Germline V gives CDR1 MNHNS, CDR2 SASEGT. CDR3 sequence (DNA): TGTGCCAGCAGTGAAGGGCAGAACACTGAAGCTTTCTTT. Translating gives CASSEGQNTEAFF.

On this clone: Its ends do not fully match the called genes, so a read error is possible. The same CDR3 is also encoded by other DNA sequences in this sample. The chain combines TRBV5-4 with TRBJ1-1; D gene unclear. Germline CDR1 and CDR2: SGHNT and YYREEE (reference sequence). This CDR3 region has 17 residues. The CDR3 protein is CASSLGTRVLGDTEAFF. The CDR3 nucleotides are TGTGCCAGCAGCTTGGGAACGAGGGTTCTGGGCGACACTGAGGCTTTCTTT.

The chain has TRBV14 and TRBJ1-1; perhaps TRBD1 as D (6 bases). The CDR3 is made up of 13 amino acids. Per germline, CDR1 SGHDN and CDR2 FVKESK. V lost 4 bases and J lost 5, with 11 bases in between. The CDR3 spells CASSRLQGTEAFF. In DNA form, the CDR3 reads TGTGCCAGCAGCCGACTACAGGGTACTGAAGCTTTCTTT. The whole variable domain, remainder taken from reference TRBV14 and TRBJ1-1, is EAGVTQFPSHSVIEKGQTVTLRCDPISGHDNLYWYRRVMGKEIKFLLHFVKESKQDESGMPNNRFLAERTGGTYSTLKVQPAELEDSGVYFCASSRLQGTEAFFGQGTRLTVV.

The chain links TRBV2 to TRBJ1-5; D might be TRBD1 (5 bases). Germline V lookup: CDR1 SNHLY, CDR2 FYNNEI. Trimming pared 8 bases from V and 9 bases from J, leaving 14 bases between. CDR3 size: 12 residues. This CDR3 is CASVGGGGPQHF. In DNA, the CDR3 is TGTGCCAGCGTGGGCGGGGGTGGGCCCCAGCATTTT.

The J gene is TRBJ1-1, the V gene TRBV7-2, with D possibly matching TRBD1 (5 bases). The germline V and J ends were trimmed by 5 bases and 4 bases, with 17 bases remaining between them. CDR3 length: 15 amino acids. Germline V gene sequence: CDR1 SGHTA, CDR2 FQGNSA. CDR3 residues: CASSLGQPGATEAFF. The DNA of the CDR3 is TGTGCCAGCAGCCTCGGCCAACCTGGGGCCACTGAAGCTTTCTTT.

The V and J genes are TRBV7-9 and TRBJ1-6; D may be TRBD1 (5 bases). This CDR3 is built from 14 residues. Trimming removed 4 bases at V and 9 bases at J, with 13 bases between. Per germline, CDR1 SEHNR and CDR2 FQNEAQ (reference sequence). CDR3 in DNA: TGTGCCAGCAGCTCCGGGACTCGTGGTTCACCCCTCCACTTT. Its translation is CASSSGTRGSPLHF.

The gene calls are TRBV2 and TRBJ1-1, with TRBD1 matching over 7 bases. The V segment lost 4 bases and the J segment 4 bases; nucleotides outside the gene matches: 9. Germline CDR1 is SNHLY and CDR2 is FYNNEI. CDR3 size: 15 residues. CDR3 bases: TGTGCCAGCAGTGCCGCAAGACAGGGAGGCACTGAAGCTTTCTTT. Protein product: CASSAARQGGTEAFF.

This sequence joins TRBV2 and TRBJ1-1; 7 bases match TRBD1. Germline V gives CDR1 SNHLY, CDR2 FYNNEI. After removal of 2 bases from V and 6 bases from J, the junction contained 9 bases not matched to a gene. The CDR3 contains 15 residues. CDR3 coding DNA: TGTGCCAGCAGTGAACGGACAGGTTGGGGGGCTGAAGCTTTCTTT. Translating it yields CASSERTGWGAEAFF.

This clone showed up just a few times. The chain uses TRBV11-2 and TRBJ2-7; weak D call: TRBD2 (6 bases). Trimming removed 1 base from V and 6 bases from J, with 13 bases in between. This CDR3 has 14 amino acids. Germline V gene sequence: CDR1 SGHAT, CDR2 FQNNGV. CDR3 loop: CASSLVGQGGEQYF. For the CDR3, the DNA is TGTGCCAGCAGCTTAGTCGGGCAGGGAGGCGAGCAGTACTTC.

For the CDR3, the DNA is TGTGCCAGCGGGACCCGGACAGCCACCTACGAGCAGTACTTC. Translation: CASGTRTATYEQYF. The genes are TRBV2 and TRBJ2-7; a weak D match, TRBD1 (6 bases). The CDR3 is 14 amino acids. Germline V gives CDR1 SNHLY, CDR2 FYNNEI. V gave up 8 bases and J gave up 2 bases, with 16 bases separating them.

V gene TRBV19 combines with J gene TRBJ2-3, with 8 positions matching TRBD1. Germline CDR1 reads LNHDA; CDR2 reads SQIVND (reference sequence). The CDR3 runs 15 residues. The ends lost 4 bases at V and 1 base at J; junction bases unmatched: 4. The DNA of the CDR3 is TGTGCCAGTAGTACGGCGGGACAGGGCACAGATACGCAGTATTTT. This encodes CASSTAGQGTDTQYF.

V is TRBV9 and J is TRBJ2-2, with 9 nucleotides matching TRBD1. The CDR3 has 18 residues. CDR1 and CDR2 from the germline V gene are SGDLS and YYNGEE. V shed 3 bases and J 4 bases; nucleotides not matched to a gene: 13. Here the CDR3 DNA reads TGTGCCAGCAGCGCTGGAGTAACAGGGGGCCGTGGCACCGGGGAGCTGTTTTTT. It encodes CASSAGVTGGRGTGELFF.

J is TRBJ2-7 and V is TRBV6-6, with D tentatively TRBD1 (6 bases). CDR3 length: 11 amino acids. Trimming left V 7 bases short and J 3 bases short, with 7 bases between. Per germline, CDR1 MNHNY and CDR2 SVGAGI (reference sequence). CDR3 amino acids: CASKTGYEQYF. DNA for the CDR3: TGTGCCAGCAAGACAGGCTACGAGCAGTACTTC.

In its sample, this clone was seen once. This chain links TRBV9 with TRBJ2-7; the match to TRBD2 covers 8 bases. V shed 0 bases and J 4 bases; nucleotides not matched to a gene: 6. CDR1 is SGDLS and CDR2 is YYNGEE in the germline V gene. CDR3 size: 15 residues. Written as DNA, the CDR3 is TGTGCCAGCAGCGTAGGAGGCGGGGGGCTTTACGAGCAGTACTTC. This sequence encodes CASSVGGGGLYEQYF.

The J gene is TRBJ1-6, the V gene TRBV6-1, with 7 bases identical to TRBD1. The CDR3 loop spans 15 amino acids. Losses at the gene ends were 11 bases for V and 0 bases for J; bases not matched to a gene: 7. CDR1 and CDR2 (germline): MNHNS, SASEGT. This CDR3 reads CAVWDSLSYNSPLHF. The CDR3 region has the DNA TGTGCCGTTTGGGACAGTCTCTCCTATAATTCACCCCTCCACTTT.

This clone was counted between two and nine times. This rearrangement joins TRBV4-2 to TRBJ2-1; the match to TRBD2 covers 8 bases. The J segment lost 1 base and the V segment lost 0 bases, leaving 2 bases of the junction unmatched. Germline CDR1 and CDR2: LGHNA and YNFKEQ. The CDR3 totals 16 residues. The CDR3 nucleotides are TGTGCCAGCAGCCAAGAAAGCGGGGGTTCCTACAATGAGCAGTTCTTC. Amino acid sequence: CASSQESGGSYNEQFF.

The chain recombines TRBV5-6 with TRBJ1-1; 8 bases fit TRBD1. V was clipped by 0 bases and J by 1 base; unmatched bases: 5. This CDR3 has 16 residues. Germline CDR1 SGHDT, CDR2 YYEEEE. This chain's CDR3 is CASSLAGGRGNTEAFF. In nucleotides, the CDR3 is TGTGCCAGCAGCTTGGCAGGGGGCAGGGGGAACACTGAAGCTTTCTTT.

This clone was found once. V is TRBV5-4 and J is TRBJ2-5; D remains ambiguous. This CDR3 is 11 amino acids long. Trimming removed 6 bases from V and 1 base from J, with 4 bases in between. Germline CDR1 reads SGHNT; CDR2 reads YYREEE (reference sequence). Here the CDR3 DNA reads TGTGCCAGCACCCTCCAAGAGACCCAGTACTTC. The encoded protein is CASTLQETQYF.

Note on this clone: The junction departs from the called germline gene at one end, perhaps through a read error. The chain has TRBV2 and TRBJ1-4; 7 bases fit TRBD1. The germline V gene encodes CDR1 SNHLY and CDR2 FYNNEI. The CDR3 has 10 amino acids. The CDR3 loop is CASGGQDPLF. The CDR3 DNA follows: TGTGCCAGCGGCGGACAGGACCCGCTTTTT.

The J gene is TRBJ2-1, the V gene TRBV9; the match to TRBD2 covers 10 bases. The V gene end was trimmed by 3 bases and the J gene end by 2 bases; junction bases not matched to a gene: 2. The CDR3 has 15 residues. Germline CDR1 is SGDLS and CDR2 is YYNGEE. In DNA, the CDR3 is TGTGCCAGCAGCGAGAGCGGGGGGGCCTACAATGAGCAGTTCTTC. This sequence encodes CASSESGGAYNEQFF.

The chain is built from TRBV7-9 and TRBJ2-2; possible D gene TRBD1, 5 bases. Per germline, CDR1 SEHNR and CDR2 FQNEAQ (reference sequence). The V and J ends lost 5 bases and 1 base respectively, with 8 bases between them. The CDR3 covers 14 residues. CDR3 loop: CASSPGMNTGELFF. In nucleotides, the CDR3 is TGTGCCAGCAGCCCAGGGATGAACACCGGGGAGCTGTTTTTT.

This clone was detected once. This sequence joins TRBV27 and TRBJ2-7; no definite D call. CDR3 length: 13 residues. Germline lookup yields CDR1 MNHEY and CDR2 SMNVEV (reference sequence). Between the trimmed V and J ends, which lost 6 bases and 0 bases, there was a span of 9 bases. The CDR3 sequence: CASSELSSYEQYF. The CDR3 DNA reads TGTGCCAGCAGCGAACTAAGCTCCTACGAGCAGTACTTC.

This clone was counted between two and nine times. The J gene is TRBJ1-2, the V gene TRBV10-3; D unclear. The V gene's germline CDR1 is ENHRY and CDR2 SYGVKD. Between the trimmed V and J ends, which lost 3 bases and 2 bases, there was a span of 7 bases. The CDR3 is made up of 13 amino acids. This CDR3 reads CAISDNRNYGYTF. The CDR3 DNA reads TGTGCCATCAGTGACAACAGAAACTATGGCTACACCTTC.

This chain links TRBV6-4 with TRBJ2-3; TRBD2 matches at 7 bases. Germline lookup yields CDR1 MRHNA and CDR2 SNTAGT. J lost 2 bases, V lost 3 bases, and 5 bases had no gene match. The CDR3 extends over 15 amino acids. The CDR3 here is CASSEVGGDTDTQYF. DNA for the CDR3: TGTGCCAGCAGTGAAGTGGGGGGGGACACAGATACGCAGTATTTT.

The rearrangement links TRBV27 to TRBJ2-3, with TRBD1 identical over 7 bases. CDR3 length equals 16 residues. V was clipped by 5 bases and J by 4 bases; unmatched bases: 12. Germline-derived CDR1 and CDR2 are MNHEY and SMNVEV (reference sequence). CDR3 residues: CASSERQGGGPDTQYF. CDR3 coding DNA: TGTGCCAGCAGTGAAAGACAGGGTGGAGGACCAGATACGCAGTATTTT.

This clone was seen once. This sequence joins TRBV14 and TRBJ2-3; D ambiguous. V shed 4 bases and J shed 4 bases, with 9 bases lying between them. Germline assignment: CDR1 SGHDN and CDR2 FVKESK. The CDR3 is 13 amino acids. The CDR3: CASSLTASDTQYF. CDR3 DNA: TGTGCCAGCAGCCTTACCGCGTCAGATACGCAGTATTTT. Based on the CDR3 plus reference TRBV14 and TRBJ2-3, the full variable domain is EAGVTQFPSHSVIEKGQTVTLRCDPISGHDNLYWYRRVMGKEIKFLLHFVKESKQDESGMPNNRFLAERTGGTYSTLKVQPAELEDSGVYFCASSLTASDTQYFGPGTRLTVL.